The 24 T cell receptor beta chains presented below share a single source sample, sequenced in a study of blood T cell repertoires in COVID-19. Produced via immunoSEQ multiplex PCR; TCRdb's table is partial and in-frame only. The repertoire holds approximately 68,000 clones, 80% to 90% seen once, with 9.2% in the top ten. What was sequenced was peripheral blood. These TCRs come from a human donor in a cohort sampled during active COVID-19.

Written as DNA, the CDR3 is TGCGCCAGCAGCGGGACCCGGGAGTATGCCGGGGAGCTGTTTTTT. Encoded protein: CASSGTREYAGELFF. The genes are TRBV5-1 and TRBJ2-2; maybe TRBD2 (6 bases). Trimming took off 4 bases at V and 6 bases at J, with 16 bases between the two ends. The CDR3 is 15 residues long. Germline V CDR1 and CDR2: SGHRS, YFSETQ.

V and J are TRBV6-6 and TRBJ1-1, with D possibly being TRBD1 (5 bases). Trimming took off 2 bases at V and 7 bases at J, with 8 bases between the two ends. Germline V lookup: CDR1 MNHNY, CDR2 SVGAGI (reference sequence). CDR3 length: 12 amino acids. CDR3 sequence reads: CASSYPGGEAFF. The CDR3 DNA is TGTGCCAGCAGTTACCCGGGGGGTGAAGCTTTCTTT.

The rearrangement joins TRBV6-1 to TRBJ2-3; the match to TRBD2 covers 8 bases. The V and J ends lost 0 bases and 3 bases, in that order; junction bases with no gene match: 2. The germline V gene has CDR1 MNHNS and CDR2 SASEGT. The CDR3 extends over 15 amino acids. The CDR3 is CASSEAGRVTDTQYF. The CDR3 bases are TGTGCCAGCAGTGAAGCCGGGAGGGTGACAGATACGCAGTATTTT.

The CDR3 DNA follows: TGTGCCAGCAGCTTAGAACCTCTAGTAACAGATACGCAGTATTTT. As protein: CASSLEPLVTDTQYF. This chain uses TRBV7-2 with TRBJ2-3; D gene ambiguous. Germline CDR1 and CDR2: SGHTA and FQGNSA. CDR3 length: 15 residues. The V gene lost 1 base and the J gene lost 3 bases, with 11 bases spanning the gap.

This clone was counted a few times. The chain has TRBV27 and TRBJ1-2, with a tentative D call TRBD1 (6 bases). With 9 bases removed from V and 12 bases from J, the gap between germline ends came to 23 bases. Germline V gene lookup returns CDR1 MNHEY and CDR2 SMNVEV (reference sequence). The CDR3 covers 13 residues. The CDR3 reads CASPLQSTGVHTF. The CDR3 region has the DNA TGTGCCAGTCCCCTCCAATCGACAGGCGTACACACCTTC.

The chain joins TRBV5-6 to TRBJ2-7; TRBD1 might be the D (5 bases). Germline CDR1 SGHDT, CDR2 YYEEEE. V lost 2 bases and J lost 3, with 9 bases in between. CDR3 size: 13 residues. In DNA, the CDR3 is TGTGCCAGCAGCTTTGGCAGGGTCTACGAGCAGTACTTC. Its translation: CASSFGRVYEQYF.

The chain's CDR3 is CASSLAAGGLETQYF. For the CDR3, the DNA is TGTGCCAGCAGCTTAGCGGCGGGAGGGCTGGAGACCCAGTACTTC. The J gene is TRBJ2-5, the V gene TRBV13; 9 positions agree with TRBD2. CDR3 size: 15 residues. V lost 1 base, J lost 5 bases, and 5 bases stayed unmatched. CDR1 is PRHDT and CDR2 is FYEKMQ in the germline V gene (reference sequence).

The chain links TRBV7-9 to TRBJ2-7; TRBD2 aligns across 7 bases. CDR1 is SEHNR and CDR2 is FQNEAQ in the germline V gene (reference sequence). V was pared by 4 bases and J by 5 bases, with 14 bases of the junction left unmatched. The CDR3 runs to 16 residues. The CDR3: CASSWGGIDRLHEQYF. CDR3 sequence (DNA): TGTGCCAGCAGCTGGGGGGGGATAGATCGGCTACACGAGCAGTACTTC.

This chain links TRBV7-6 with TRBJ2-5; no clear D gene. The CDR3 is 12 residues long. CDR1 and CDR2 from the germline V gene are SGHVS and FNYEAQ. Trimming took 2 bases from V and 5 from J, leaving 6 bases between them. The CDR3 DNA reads TGTGCCAGCAGCTTAACAGTTGAGACCCAGTACTTC. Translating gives CASSLTVETQYF. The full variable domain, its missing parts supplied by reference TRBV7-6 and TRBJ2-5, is GAGVSQSPRYKVTKRGQDVALRCDPISGHVSLYWYRQALGQGPEFLTYFNYEAQQDKSGLPNDRFSAERPEGSISTLTIQRTEQRDSAMYRCASSLTVETQYFGPGTRLLVL.

CDR3 DNA: TGTGCCAGCAGTCCCGGGACAGGGGTAGGCAATCAGCCCCAGCATTTT. Translated, it gives CASSPGTGVGNQPQHF. This chain uses TRBV27 with TRBJ1-5, with 10 bases identical to TRBD1. V shed 5 bases, J shed 2 bases, and the junction held 6 bases outside the gene matches. This CDR3 spans 16 amino acids. Germline-derived CDR1 and CDR2 are MNHEY and SMNVEV (reference sequence).

CDR3 DNA: TGCGCCAGCAGCTCCGGGACTAGCGGTTATTACGAGCAGTACTTC. Protein: CASSSGTSGYYEQYF. This chain joins TRBV5-1 and TRBJ2-7; TRBD2 aligns across 11 bases. In germline, CDR1 is SGHRS, CDR2 YFSETQ. V lost 3 bases, J lost 4 bases, and 6 bases stayed unmatched. The CDR3 runs to 15 residues.

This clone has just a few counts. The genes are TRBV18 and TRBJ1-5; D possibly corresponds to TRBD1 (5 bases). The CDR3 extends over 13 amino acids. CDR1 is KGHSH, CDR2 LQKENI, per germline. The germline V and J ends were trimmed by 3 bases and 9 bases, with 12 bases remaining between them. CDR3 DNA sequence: TGTGCCAGCTCACCCGGCGGGGCCGGGCCCCAGCATTTT. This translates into CASSPGGAGPQHF.

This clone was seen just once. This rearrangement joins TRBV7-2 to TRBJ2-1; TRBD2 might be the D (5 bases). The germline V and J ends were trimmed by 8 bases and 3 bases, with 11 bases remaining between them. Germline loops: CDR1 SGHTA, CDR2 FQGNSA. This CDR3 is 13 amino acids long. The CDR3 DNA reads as TGTGCCAGCGGGAGAAAGGGCTACAATGAGCAGTTCTTC. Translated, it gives CASGRKGYNEQFF.

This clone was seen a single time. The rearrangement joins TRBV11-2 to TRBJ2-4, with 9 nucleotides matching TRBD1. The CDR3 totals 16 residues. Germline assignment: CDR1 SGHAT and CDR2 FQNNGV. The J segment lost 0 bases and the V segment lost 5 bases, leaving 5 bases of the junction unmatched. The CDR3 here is CASSLRTGAAKNIQYF. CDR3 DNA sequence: TGTGCCAGCAGCCTCCGGACAGGGGCAGCCAAAAACATTCAGTACTTC.

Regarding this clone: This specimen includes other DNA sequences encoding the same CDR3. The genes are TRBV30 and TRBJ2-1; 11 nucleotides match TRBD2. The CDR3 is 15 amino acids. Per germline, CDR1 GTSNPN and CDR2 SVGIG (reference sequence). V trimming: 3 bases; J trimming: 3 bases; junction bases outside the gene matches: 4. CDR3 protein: CAWSVLAGGYNEQFF. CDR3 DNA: TGTGCCTGGAGCGTCCTAGCGGGAGGCTACAATGAGCAGTTCTTC.

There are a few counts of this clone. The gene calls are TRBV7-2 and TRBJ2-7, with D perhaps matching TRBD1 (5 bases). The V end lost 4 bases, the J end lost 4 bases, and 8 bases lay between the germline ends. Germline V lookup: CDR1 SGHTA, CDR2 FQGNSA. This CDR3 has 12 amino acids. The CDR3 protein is CASSWGLYEQYF. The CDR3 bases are TGTGCCAGCAGCTGGGGCCTTTACGAGCAGTACTTC.

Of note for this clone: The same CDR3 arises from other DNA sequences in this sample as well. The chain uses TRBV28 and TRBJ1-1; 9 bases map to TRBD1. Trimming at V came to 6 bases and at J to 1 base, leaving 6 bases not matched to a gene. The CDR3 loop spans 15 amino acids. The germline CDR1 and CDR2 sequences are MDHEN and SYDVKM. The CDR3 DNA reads TGTGCCAGCAGCGCGAGGGGACAGGGGAACACTGAAGCTTTCTTT. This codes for CASSARGQGNTEAFF.

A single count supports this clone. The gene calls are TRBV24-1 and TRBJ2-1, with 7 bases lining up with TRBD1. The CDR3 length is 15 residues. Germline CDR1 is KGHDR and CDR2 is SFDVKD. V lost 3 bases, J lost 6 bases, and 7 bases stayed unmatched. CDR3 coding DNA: TGTGCCACCAGTGATGGCTCTCGGGACAGCAATGAGCAGTTCTTC. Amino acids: CATSDGSRDSNEQFF.

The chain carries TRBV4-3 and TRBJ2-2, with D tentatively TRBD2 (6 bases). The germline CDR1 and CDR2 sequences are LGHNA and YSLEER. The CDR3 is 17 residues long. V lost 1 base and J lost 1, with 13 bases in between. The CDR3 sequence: CASSQGARGKNTGELFF. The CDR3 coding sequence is TGCGCCAGCAGCCAAGGAGCTCGGGGGAAGAACACCGGGGAGCTGTTTTTT.

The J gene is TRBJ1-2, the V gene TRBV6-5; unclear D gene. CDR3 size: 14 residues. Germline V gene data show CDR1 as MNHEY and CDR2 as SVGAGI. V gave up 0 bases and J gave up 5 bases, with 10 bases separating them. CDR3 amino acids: CASSYSNSQYGYTF. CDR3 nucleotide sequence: TGTGCCAGCAGTTACTCGAACAGCCAATATGGCTACACCTTC.

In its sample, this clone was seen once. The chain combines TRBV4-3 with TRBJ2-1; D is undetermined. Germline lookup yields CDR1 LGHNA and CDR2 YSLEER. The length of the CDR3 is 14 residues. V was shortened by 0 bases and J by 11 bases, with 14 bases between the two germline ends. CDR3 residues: CASSQDSAAAKQFF. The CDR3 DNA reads TGCGCCAGCAGCCAAGATTCGGCGGCGGCTAAGCAGTTCTTC.

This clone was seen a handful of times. In nucleotides, the CDR3 is TGTGCCAGCCGAAACTCCGGGACAGGGGCCTACGAGCAGTACTTC. Translated, it gives CASRNSGTGAYEQYF. The J gene is TRBJ2-7, the V gene TRBV6-6; TRBD1 aligns across 10 bases. Germline-derived CDR1 and CDR2 are MNHNY and SVGAGI (reference sequence). V dropped 8 bases and J dropped 2; count of bases not matched to a gene: 9. CDR3 size: 15 residues.

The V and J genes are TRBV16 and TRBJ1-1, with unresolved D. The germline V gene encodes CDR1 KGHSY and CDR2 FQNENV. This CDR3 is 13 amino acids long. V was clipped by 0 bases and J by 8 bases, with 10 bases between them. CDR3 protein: CASSQSPLSEAFF. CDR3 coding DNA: TGTGCCAGCAGCCAATCCCCCTTATCCGAAGCTTTCTTT.

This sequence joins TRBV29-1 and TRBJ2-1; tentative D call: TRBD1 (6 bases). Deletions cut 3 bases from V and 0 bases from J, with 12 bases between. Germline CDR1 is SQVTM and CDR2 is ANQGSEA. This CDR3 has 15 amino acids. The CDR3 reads CSVDTGQLSYNEQFF. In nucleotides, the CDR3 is TGCAGCGTTGATACCGGACAGCTCTCCTACAATGAGCAGTTCTTC.